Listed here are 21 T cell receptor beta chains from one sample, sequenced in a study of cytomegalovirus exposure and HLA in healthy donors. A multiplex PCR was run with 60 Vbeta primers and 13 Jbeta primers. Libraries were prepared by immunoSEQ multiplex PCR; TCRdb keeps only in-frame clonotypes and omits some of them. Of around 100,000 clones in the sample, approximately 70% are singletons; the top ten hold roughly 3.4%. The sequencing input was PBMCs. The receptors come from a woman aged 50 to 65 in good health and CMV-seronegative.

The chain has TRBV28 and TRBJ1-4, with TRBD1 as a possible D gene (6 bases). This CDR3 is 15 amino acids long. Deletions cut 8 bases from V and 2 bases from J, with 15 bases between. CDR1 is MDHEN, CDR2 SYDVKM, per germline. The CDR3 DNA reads TGTGCCAGCCTTGGGGGGGGCGAGACTAATGAAAAACTGTTTTTT. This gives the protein CASLGGGETNEKLFF.

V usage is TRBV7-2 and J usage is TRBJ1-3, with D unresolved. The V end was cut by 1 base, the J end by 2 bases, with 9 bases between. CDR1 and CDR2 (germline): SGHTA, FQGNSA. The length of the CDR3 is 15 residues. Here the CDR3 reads CASSLVNGAGNTIYF. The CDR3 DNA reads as TGTGCCAGCAGCTTAGTAAACGGGGCTGGAAACACCATATATTTT. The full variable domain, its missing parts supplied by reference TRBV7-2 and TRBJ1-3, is GAGVSQSPSNKVTEKGKDVELRCDPISGHTALYWYRQSLGQGLEFLIYFQGNSAPDKSGLPSDRFSAERTGGSVSTLTIQRTQQEDSAVYLCASSLVNGAGNTIYFGEGSWLTVV.

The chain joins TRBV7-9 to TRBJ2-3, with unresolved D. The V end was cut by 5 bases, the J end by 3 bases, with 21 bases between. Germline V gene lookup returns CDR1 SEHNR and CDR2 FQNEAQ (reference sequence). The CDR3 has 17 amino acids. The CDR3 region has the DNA TGTGCCAGCAGCCCTAAATCGGCTTACTCGGAGACAGATACGCAGTATTTT. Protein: CASSPKSAYSETDTQYF.

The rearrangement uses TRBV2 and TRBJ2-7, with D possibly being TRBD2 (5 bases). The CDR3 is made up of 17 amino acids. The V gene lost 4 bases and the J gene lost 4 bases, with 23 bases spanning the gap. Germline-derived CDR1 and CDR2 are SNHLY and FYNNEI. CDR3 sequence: CASSGGDYFRILYEQYF. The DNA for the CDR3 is TGTGCCAGCAGTGGGGGAGACTACTTCCGTATCCTTTACGAGCAGTACTTC.

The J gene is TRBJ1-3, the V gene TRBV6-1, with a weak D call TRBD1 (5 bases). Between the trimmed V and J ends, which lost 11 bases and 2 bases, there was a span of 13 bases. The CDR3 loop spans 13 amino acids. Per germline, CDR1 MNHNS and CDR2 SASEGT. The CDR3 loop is CACRARAGNTIYF. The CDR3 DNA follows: TGTGCCTGTAGGGCCAGGGCTGGAAACACCATATATTTT.

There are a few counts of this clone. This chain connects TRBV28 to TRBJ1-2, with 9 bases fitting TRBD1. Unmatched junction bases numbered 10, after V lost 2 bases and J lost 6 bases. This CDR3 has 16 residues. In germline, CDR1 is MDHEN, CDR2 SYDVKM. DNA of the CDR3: TGTGCCAGCAGTTTAGGCGGGACAGGGTCCCTTGATGGCTACACCTTC. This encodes CASSLGGTGSLDGYTF.

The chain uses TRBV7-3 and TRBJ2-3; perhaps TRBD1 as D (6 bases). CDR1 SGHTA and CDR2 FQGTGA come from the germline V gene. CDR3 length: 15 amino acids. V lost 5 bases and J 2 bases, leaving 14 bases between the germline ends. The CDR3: CASSPQGVNTDTQYF. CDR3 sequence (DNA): TGTGCCAGCAGCCCACAGGGAGTTAACACAGATACGCAGTATTTT.

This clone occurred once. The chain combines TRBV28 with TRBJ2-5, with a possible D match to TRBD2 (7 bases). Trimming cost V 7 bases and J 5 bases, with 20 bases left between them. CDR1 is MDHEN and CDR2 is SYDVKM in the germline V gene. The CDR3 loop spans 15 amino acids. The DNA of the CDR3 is TGTGCCAGCAATCTCCGGCGGGGAGGGGGGGAGACCCAGTACTTC. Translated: CASNLRRGGGETQYF.

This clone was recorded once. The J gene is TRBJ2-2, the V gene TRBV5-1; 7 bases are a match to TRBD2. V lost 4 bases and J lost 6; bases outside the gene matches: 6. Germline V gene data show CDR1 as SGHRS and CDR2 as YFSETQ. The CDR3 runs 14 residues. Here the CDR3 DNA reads TGCGCCAGCAGCGTAACTAGCGCATCCGGGGAGCTGTTTTTT. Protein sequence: CASSVTSASGELFF.

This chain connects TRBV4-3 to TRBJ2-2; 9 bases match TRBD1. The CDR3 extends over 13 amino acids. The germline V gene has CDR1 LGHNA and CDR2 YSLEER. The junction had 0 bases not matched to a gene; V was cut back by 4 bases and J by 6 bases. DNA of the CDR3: TGCGCCAGCAGCCGGGACAGGGCCGGGGAGCTGTTTTTT. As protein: CASSRDRAGELFF.

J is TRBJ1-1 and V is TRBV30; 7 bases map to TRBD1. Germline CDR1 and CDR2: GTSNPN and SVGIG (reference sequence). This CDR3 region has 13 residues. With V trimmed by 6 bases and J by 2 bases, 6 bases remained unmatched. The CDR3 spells CACGQEINTEAFF. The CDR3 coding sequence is TGTGCCTGTGGACAGGAGATAAACACTGAAGCTTTCTTT. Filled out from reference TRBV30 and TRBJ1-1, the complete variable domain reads SQTIHQWPATLVQPVGSPLSLECTVEGTSNPNLYWYRQAAGRGLQLLFYSVGIGQISSEVPQNLSASRPQDRQFILSSKKLLLSDSGFYLCACGQEINTEAFFGQGTRLTVV.

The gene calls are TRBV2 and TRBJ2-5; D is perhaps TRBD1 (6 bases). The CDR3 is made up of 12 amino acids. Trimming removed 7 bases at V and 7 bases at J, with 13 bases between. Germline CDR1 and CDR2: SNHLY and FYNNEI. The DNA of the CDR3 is TGTGCCAGCAATCGACAGGCTGGGACCCAGTACTTC. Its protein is CASNRQAGTQYF.

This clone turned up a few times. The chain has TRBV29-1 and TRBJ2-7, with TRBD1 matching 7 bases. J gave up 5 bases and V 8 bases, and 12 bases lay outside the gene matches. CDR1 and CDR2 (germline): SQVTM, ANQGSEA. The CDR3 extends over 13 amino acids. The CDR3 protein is CSPRGGLWNEQYF. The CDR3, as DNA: TGCAGCCCTCGAGGGGGCTTGTGGAACGAGCAGTACTTC.

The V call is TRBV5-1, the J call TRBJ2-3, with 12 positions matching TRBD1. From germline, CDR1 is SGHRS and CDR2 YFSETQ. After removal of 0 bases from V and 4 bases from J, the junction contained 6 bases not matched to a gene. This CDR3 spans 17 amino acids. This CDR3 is CASSLAGTGGRSDTQYF. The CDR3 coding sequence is TGCGCCAGCAGCTTGGCCGGGACAGGGGGCAGGTCAGATACGCAGTATTTT.

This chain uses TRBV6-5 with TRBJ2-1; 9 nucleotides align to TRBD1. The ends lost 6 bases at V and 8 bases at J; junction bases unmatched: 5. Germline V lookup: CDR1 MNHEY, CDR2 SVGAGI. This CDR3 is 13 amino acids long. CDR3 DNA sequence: TGTGCCAGCAGGGGACAGGGAGAGTATGAGCAGTTCTTC. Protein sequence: CASRGQGEYEQFF.

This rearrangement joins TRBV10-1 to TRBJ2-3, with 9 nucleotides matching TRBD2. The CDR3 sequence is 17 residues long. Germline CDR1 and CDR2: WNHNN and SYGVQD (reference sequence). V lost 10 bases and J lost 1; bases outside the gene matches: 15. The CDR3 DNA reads TGCGCCAACCGTATTAGACTAGCGGAAGACTGCACAGATACGCAGTATTTT. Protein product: CANRIRLAEDCTDTQYF.

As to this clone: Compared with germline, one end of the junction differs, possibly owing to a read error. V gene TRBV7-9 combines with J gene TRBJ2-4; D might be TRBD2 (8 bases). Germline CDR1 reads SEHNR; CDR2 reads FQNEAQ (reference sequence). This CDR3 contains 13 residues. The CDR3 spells CASSSQGGTSIGF. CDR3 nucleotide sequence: TGTGCCAGCAGCTCCCAGGGGGGGACTAGTATAGGCTTC.

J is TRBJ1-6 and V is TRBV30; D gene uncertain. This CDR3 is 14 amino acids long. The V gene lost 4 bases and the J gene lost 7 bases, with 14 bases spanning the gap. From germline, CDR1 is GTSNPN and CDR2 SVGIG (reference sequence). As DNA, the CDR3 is TGTGCCTGGACCGAGGGAGGCTCAAATTCACCCCTCCACTTT. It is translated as CAWTEGGSNSPLHF.

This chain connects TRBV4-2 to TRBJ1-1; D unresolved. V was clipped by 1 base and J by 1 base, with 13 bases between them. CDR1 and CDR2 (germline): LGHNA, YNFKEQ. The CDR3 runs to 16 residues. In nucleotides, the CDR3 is TGTGCCAGCAGCCAAGTAACACGCGACAAGAACACTGAAGCTTTCTTT. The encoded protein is CASSQVTRDKNTEAFF.

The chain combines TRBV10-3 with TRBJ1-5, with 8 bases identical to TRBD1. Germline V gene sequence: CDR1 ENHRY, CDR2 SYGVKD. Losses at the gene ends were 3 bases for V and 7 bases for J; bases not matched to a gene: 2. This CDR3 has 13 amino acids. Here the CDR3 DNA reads TGTGCCATCAGTGACGGGACAGGACAGCCCCAGCATTTT. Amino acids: CAISDGTGQPQHF.

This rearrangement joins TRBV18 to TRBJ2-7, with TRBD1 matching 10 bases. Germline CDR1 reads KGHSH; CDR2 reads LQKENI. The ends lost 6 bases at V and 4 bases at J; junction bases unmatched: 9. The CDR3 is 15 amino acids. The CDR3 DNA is TGTGCCAGCTCCGCCGGGACAGGGGTAACTTACGAGCAGTACTTC. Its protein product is CASSAGTGVTYEQYF.